This TCR beta chain was recorded in a study of technical replicates of blood from a handful of donors. Repertoires were generated with immunoSEQ multiplex PCR, while TCRdb's copy carries only in-frame clones and drops some. The sample consists of about 56,000 clones, 93% of them appearing once. V lost 6 bases, J lost 6 bases, and 11 bases stayed unmatched. This CDR3 has 14 residues. The V gene's germline CDR1 is ENHRY and CDR2 SYGVKD. The chain recombines TRBV10-3 with TRBJ2-7; 7 bases line up with TRBD1. The sample consisted of PBMCs. The clonotype comes from a human donor in good health. Some clones in this sample may be carry-over from other donors' samples. The CDR3 is CAIRTGTDWGEQYF. The DNA of the CDR3 is TGTGCCATCAGGACCGGGACAGACTGGGGCGAGCAGTACTTC.